The 2 T cell receptor beta chains listed next were all sequenced from one sample in a study of chemoradiotherapy in HPV16-positive cancers. Measured with immunoSEQ multiplex PCR; TCRdb has only the in-frame clones, and not every one. This sample has some 5,100 clones; about 69% occur once, and the top ten carry approximately 12%. The sample consisted of tumor tissue, taken from a patient who underwent chemoradiotherapy. Every receptor here comes from a human donor with HPV-associated anogenital cancer.

The chain has TRBV7-6 and TRBJ1-3; D perhaps matches TRBD1 (5 bases). This CDR3 is built from 15 residues. Germline values: CDR1 SGHVS, CDR2 FNYEAQ. V shed 1 base and J shed 2 bases, with 9 bases lying between them. CDR3 residues: CASSLVSTAGNTIYF. The CDR3 nucleotides read TGTGCCAGCAGCTTAGTATCGACAGCTGGAAACACCATATATTTT.

This clone ranks as large. The V call is TRBV19, the J call TRBJ2-5, with D possibly TRBD1 on 6 matching bases. The V and J ends lost 3 bases and 5 bases respectively, with 13 bases between them. The V gene's germline CDR1 is LNHDA and CDR2 SQIVND (reference sequence). The CDR3 loop spans 14 amino acids. The CDR3 here is CASSMRRDRETQYF. Written as DNA, the CDR3 is TGTGCCAGTAGTATGAGGAGAGACAGGGAGACCCAGTACTTC.